These 14 T cell receptor beta chains came from one sample sequenced in a study of T cells in Graves' hyperthyroidism and ophthalmopathy. RNA transcripts served as the template for amplifying TCR beta CDR3 regions. With the HTBI primer set, the TCR CDR3 went through a first round of RT-PCR. Each CDR3 protein gets one entry after TCRdb re-called the multiplex PCR reads with MiXCR. The table has hundreds of thousands of distinct CDR3 sequences, just over 45% seen once. Sequencing used peripheral blood or thyroid tissue (not recorded which). These receptors all come from a woman aged 18-29 years with Graves' hyperthyroidism.

This clonotype was seen at least ten times. The CDR3 region has the DNA TGTGCCACCAGCAGAGATAGAGCAGGGAACACTGAAGCTTTCTTT. Translation: CATSRDRAGNTEAFF. V usage is TRBV15 and J usage is TRBJ1-1, with D unresolved. Germline lookup yields CDR1 LNHNV and CDR2 YYDKDF (reference sequence). V was cut by 0 bases and J by 1 base, with 9 bases left in between. The CDR3 sequence is 15 residues long. Filled out from reference TRBV15 and TRBJ1-1, the complete variable domain reads DAMVIQNPRYQVTQFGKPVTLSCSQTLNHNVMYWYQQKSSQAPKLLFHYYDKDFNNEADTPDNFQSRRPNTSFCFLDIRSPGLGDTAMYLCATSRDRAGNTEAFFGQGTRLTVV.

This chain joins TRBV4-1 and TRBJ2-7; no firm D call. Germline CDR1 reads MGHRA; CDR2 reads YSYEKL. V was shortened by 0 bases and J by 3 bases, with 12 bases between the two germline ends. The CDR3 has 15 amino acids. CDR3 in amino acids: CASSQEGRYDYEQYF. Written as DNA, the CDR3 is TGCGCCAGCAGCCAAGAAGGACGGTACGACTACGAGCAGTACTTC.

J is TRBJ1-5 and V is TRBV19, with D unresolved. The CDR3 runs 15 residues. The germline V gene has CDR1 LNHDA and CDR2 SQIVND (reference sequence). The V and J ends lost 3 bases and 8 bases respectively, with 17 bases between them. CDR3 DNA sequence: TGTGCCAGTAGTATCCGGCCCTCTCCGGTTGAGCCCCAGCATTTT. It is translated as CASSIRPSPVEPQHF.

This sequence joins TRBV25-1 and TRBJ1-2; perhaps TRBD1 as D (5 bases). CDR3 length: 12 residues. Between the trimmed V and J ends, which lost 11 bases and 5 bases, there was a span of 15 bases. The germline V gene encodes CDR1 MGHDK and CDR2 SYGVNS. CDR3 protein: CAQSGTGYGYTF. CDR3 nucleotide sequence: TGTGCCCAGTCTGGGACCGGTTATGGCTACACCTTC.

This clonotype was picked up a small number of times. V gene TRBV12-3 or TRBV12-4 combines with J gene TRBJ1-5; a weak D match, TRBD1 (5 bases). Between the trimmed V and J ends, which lost 6 bases and 0 bases, there was a span of 12 bases. The CDR3 totals 15 residues. CDR3 residues: CASSDSFYSNQPQHF. The CDR3 DNA is TGTGCCAGCAGCGACAGCTTTTATAGCAATCAGCCCCAGCATTTT.

The rearrangement uses TRBV10-3 and TRBJ1-2; D is unclear. There are 15 residues in the CDR3. Germline-derived CDR1 and CDR2 are ENHRY and SYGVKD. The V and J ends lost 6 bases and 2 bases respectively, with 16 bases between them. CDR3 region: CAIRPPVGSNYGYTF. The CDR3 DNA follows: TGTGCCATCAGGCCCCCGGTCGGATCAAACTATGGCTACACCTTC.

This clonotype was detected only a few times. The chain recombines TRBV2 with TRBJ2-7, with D perhaps matching TRBD1 or TRBD2 (5 bases each). The CDR3 consists of 12 residues. The germline V gene has CDR1 SNHLY and CDR2 FYNNEI. V was pared by 9 bases and J by 12 bases, with 21 bases between. The CDR3 sequence is CASNRDATVGYF. The CDR3 DNA sequence: TGTGCCAGTAACCGGGACGCTACCGTCGGGTACTTC. Full variable domain (missing parts from reference TRBV2 and TRBJ2-7): EPEVTQTPSHQVTQMGQEVILRCVPISNHLYFYWYRQILGQKVEFLVSFYNNEISEKSEIFDDQFSVERPDGSNFTLKIRSTKLEDSAMYFCASNRDATVGYFGPGTRLTVT.

This clonotype was detected many times. This chain joins TRBV2 and TRBJ2-6, with D hard to call. CDR1 SNHLY and CDR2 FYNNEI come from the germline V gene. This CDR3 comprises 16 residues. Trimming cost V 6 bases and J 0 bases, with 12 bases left between them. The CDR3 DNA follows: TGTGCCAGCAGGCCGTGGGCCTACTCTGGGGCCAACGTCCTGACTTTC. This translates into CASRPWAYSGANVLTF.

This chain links TRBV20-1 with TRBJ2-7, with D unclear. V lost 2 bases, J lost 4 bases, and 9 bases lay in between. Per germline, CDR1 DFQATT and CDR2 SNEGSKA (reference sequence). The CDR3 length is 12 residues. CDR3 residues: CSARLGEYEQYF. The CDR3 DNA sequence: TGCAGTGCTAGATTAGGCGAATACGAGCAGTACTTC.

The V gene is TRBV12-3 or TRBV12-4, the J gene TRBJ1-5; possibly TRBD1 for D (5 bases). Trimming stripped 2 bases from V and 2 bases from J, with 10 bases between. The CDR3 is 15 amino acids. CDR3 region: CASSLMRGRNQPQHF. The CDR3, as DNA: TGTGCCAGCAGTTTAATGAGGGGACGCAATCAGCCCCAGCATTTT.

The V call is TRBV25-1, the J call TRBJ1-2, with 8 bases lining up with TRBD1. CDR1 is MGHDK, CDR2 SYGVNS, per germline. The length of the CDR3 is 16 residues. The junction had 16 bases not matched to a gene; V was cut back by 6 bases and J by 7 bases. The CDR3 bases are TGTGCCAGCAGCGTTCAGGAGTTTGGACAGGGCCCTGGCTACACCTTC. Translation: CASSVQEFGQGPGYTF.

This chain connects TRBV2 to TRBJ1-1; TRBD1 matches at 7 bases. CDR3 length: 14 residues. Germline V gene lookup returns CDR1 SNHLY and CDR2 FYNNEI. J gave up 6 bases and V 6 bases, and 10 bases lay outside the gene matches. The DNA for the CDR3 is TGTGCCAGCAGCTTACAGACAGGGTGGCCTGAAGCTTTCTTT. It yields the protein CASSLQTGWPEAFF.

This clonotype was observed a handful of times. The chain recombines TRBV7-8 with TRBJ2-7; 8 bases fit TRBD2. Germline V lookup: CDR1 SGHVS, CDR2 FQNEAQ. The CDR3 is made up of 16 amino acids. J was trimmed by 4 bases and V by 5 bases; bases with no gene match: 13. CDR3 sequence (DNA): TGTGCCAGCAGCCAAGATCAAGCGGGAGACCGGTACGAGCAGTACTTC. It is translated as CASSQDQAGDRYEQYF. The full variable domain, rest sourced from reference TRBV7-8 and TRBJ2-7, is GAGVSQSPRYKVAKRGQDVALRCDPISGHVSLFWYQQALGQGPEFLTYFQNEAQLDKSGLPSDRFFAERPEGSVSTLKIQRTQQEDSAVYLCASSQDQAGDRYEQYFGPGTRLTVT.

In its sample, this clonotype was seen many times. This chain connects TRBV2 to TRBJ2-7; D is ambiguous. This CDR3 has 12 residues. Trimming took 5 bases from V and 6 from J, leaving 11 bases between them. CDR1 and CDR2 from the germline V gene are SNHLY and FYNNEI. The CDR3 region has the DNA TGTGCCAGCAGTAGCTTTACGCGCGAGCAGTACTTC. This gives the protein CASSSFTREQYF. Combining the CDR3 with reference TRBV2 and TRBJ2-7 gives the whole variable domain EPEVTQTPSHQVTQMGQEVILRCVPISNHLYFYWYRQILGQKVEFLVSFYNNEISEKSEIFDDQFSVERPDGSNFTLKIRSTKLEDSAMYFCASSSFTREQYFGPGTRLTVT.